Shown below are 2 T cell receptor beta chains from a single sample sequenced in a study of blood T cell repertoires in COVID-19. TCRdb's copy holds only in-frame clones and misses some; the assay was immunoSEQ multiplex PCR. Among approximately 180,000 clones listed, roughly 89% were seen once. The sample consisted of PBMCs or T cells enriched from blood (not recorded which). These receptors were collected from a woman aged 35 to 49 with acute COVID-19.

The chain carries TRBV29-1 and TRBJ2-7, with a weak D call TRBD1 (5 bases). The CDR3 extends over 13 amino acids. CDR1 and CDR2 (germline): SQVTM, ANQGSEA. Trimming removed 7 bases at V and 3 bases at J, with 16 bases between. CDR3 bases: TGCAGCGCCGTGACAGCCCGATACTACGAGCAGTACTTC. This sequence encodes CSAVTARYYEQYF.

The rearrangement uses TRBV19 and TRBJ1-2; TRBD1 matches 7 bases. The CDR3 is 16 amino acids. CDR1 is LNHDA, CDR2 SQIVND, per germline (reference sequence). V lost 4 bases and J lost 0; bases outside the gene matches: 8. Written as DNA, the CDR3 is TGTGCCAGTAGTACCACCTGGGACAGCTCTAACTATGGCTACACCTTC. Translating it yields CASSTTWDSSNYGYTF.